Detailed here is one T cell receptor (beta chain). This clonotype showed up just once. Its recognized antigen is unknown. Base qualities were left out, and no much larger clone turns up one base away. Just one read gives weak support. Including cysteine and phenylalanine, the CDR3 has 16 amino acids. Only the CDR3 region is kept as DNA, spanning 48 bases read in frame from base 1. Relative to germline, V is missing 6 bases and J is missing 7 bases, with 15 bases of the junction outside any gene match. As encoded in the germline V gene (reference sequence), CDR1 is LNHDA while CDR2 is SQIVND. The sample comes from a study of CD8 T cells in Susac syndrome (dated by TCRdb to between 2019 and 2020). Study-level background: Whether CD8+ T cell activation and differentiation in Susac syndrome was antigen driven was tested using repertoire sequencing.

High-throughput TCR beta sequencing profiled peripheral blood CD8+ and CD4+ T cells from healthy donors, Susac syndrome patients and multiple sclerosis patients. Treatment-naive patients with stable or active relapsing-remitting disease fulfilling revised McDonald criteria were used as multiple sclerosis controls. CD8+ TEMRA cells were enriched by FACS, while bulk CD8+ and CD4+ T cells were purified by magnetic negative isolation. Blood was collected in EDTA tubes and processed within 24 hours, with PBMCs isolated through density gradient centrifugation. PBMCs destined for TCR sequencing were cryopreserved in liquid nitrogen and later thawed in a 37 °C water bath. The sorted or isolated CD4+, CD8+ and CD8+ TEMRA cells had a purity of 90% or higher. RNA was extracted using the RNeasy kit, and roughly 0.45 to 1 microgram was reverse transcribed with random hexamers. The immunoSEQ multiplex PCR assay, covering 54 Vbeta and 13 Jbeta segments, was used to amplify TCR beta CDR3 regions. Bias from PCR amplification was corrected by using a synthetic template baseline for primer optimization and for computational correction. The study's own analysis went as follows. Reads were annotated to V, D and J genes per IMGT and analyzed with immunoSEQ Analyzer, keeping only productive sequences. Clonality was computed as one minus Shannon entropy normalized by log2 of the number of productive unique sequences. For each patient and control, public and private clones were evaluated among the 100 most prevalent clones. A clone was defined as Susac-specific if it was absent from the healthy and MS cohorts, from some 980 published viral clones and from other ImmuneACCESS disease sequences. Starting from the raw public reads, TCRdb applied fastp trimming at Q25, assembled clones with MiXCR and retained in-frame beta chains. Every distinct CDR3 protein forms one entry, paired with its most common genes and DNA. What appears here as the V and J calls and clone size reflects TCRdb's work, not the paper's. For this sample the table gives a few hundred thousand distinct CDR3 sequences, of which 80% to 95% were detected only once. Around 0.067% of the sample lies in the top ten.

What the authors observed across the whole study: The number of individuals in the TCR sequencing and HLA analysis was recognized as being relatively small.

This receptor was identified in a human donor with multiple sclerosis. Source material: CD4+ T cells from PBMCs. Rearrangement joined TRBV19 to TRBJ2-1; 7 central bases correspond to TRBD1. The nucleotides read TGTGCCAGTAGCCAATGGAGTGACAGGGTAGGAAATGAGCAGTTCTTC. It specifies CASSQWSDRVGNEQFF.